This T cell receptor beta chain was profiled in a study of blood T cell repertoires in COVID-19. Study in general: Researchers got acute and convalescent COVID-19 samples from the United States, Italy and Spain. T cells, B-cell-depleted T cells, or PBMCs provided the cDNA or gDNA that served as material.

This clone appeared a few times. Original data processing: Estimation of nucleated cell counts relied on the amplification of reference gene primers. Measured with immunoSEQ multiplex PCR; TCRdb has only the in-frame clones, and not every one. Clonal size and the V and J genes are those of that table, whereas D and trimming came from the DNA. Found here are about 200,000 clones, 70% to 90% of them singletons; the top ten hold about 4.9%. The CDR3 contains 12 residues. The V and J ends lost 4 bases and 5 bases respectively, with 9 bases between them. The germline gives CDR1 SGHDN, CDR2 FVKESK. The specimen sequenced was peripheral blood. The sequence came from a woman older than 75 with acute or convalescent COVID-19. The chain uses TRBV14 and TRBJ2-7; D call uncertain. CDR3 in amino acids: CASSPYRNEQYF. The CDR3 DNA sequence: TGTGCCAGCAGCCCGTATAGAAACGAGCAGTACTTC.